One and the same sample provided the 20 T cell receptor beta chains below, sequenced in a study of cytomegalovirus exposure and HLA in healthy donors. Produced via immunoSEQ multiplex PCR; TCRdb's table is partial and in-frame only. This table has 120,000 or so clones, around 95% appearing once. The sequenced sample consisted of PBMCs. Receptors were obtained from a man younger than 35 in good health and CMV-seronegative.

This chain uses TRBV4-2 with TRBJ2-1, with TRBD2 matching over 8 bases. Germline V lookup: CDR1 LGHNA, CDR2 YNFKEQ. V lost 2 bases to trimming and J lost 3 bases; unmatched junction nucleotides: 9. CDR3 length: 17 residues. As DNA, the CDR3 is TGTGCCAGCAGCCAAAGGAAGCGGGAGTGGGGCTACAATGAGCAGTTCTTC. It translates to CASSQRKREWGYNEQFF.

This sequence joins TRBV14 and TRBJ1-1; D uncertain. The ends were cut back, 2 bases at V and 1 base at J, with 11 bases in the middle. Germline CDR1 is SGHDN and CDR2 is FVKESK. The CDR3 has 15 amino acids. The CDR3 reads CASSQYVGANTEAFF. Written as DNA, the CDR3 is TGTGCCAGCAGCCAATACGTAGGAGCGAACACTGAAGCTTTCTTT.

The chain recombines TRBV6-4 with TRBJ2-1, with TRBD2 as a possible D gene (5 bases). The ends were cut back, 0 bases at V and 6 bases at J, with 12 bases in the middle. The CDR3 is made up of 15 amino acids. Germline V lookup: CDR1 MRHNA, CDR2 SNTAGT. CDR3 DNA sequence: TGTGCCAGCAGTGACTCATCTAGCCCTACCAATGAGCAGTTCTTC. This translates into CASSDSSSPTNEQFF.

The rearrangement joins TRBV6-5 to TRBJ1-5; the D gene is possibly TRBD1 (6 bases). Germline CDR1 MNHEY, CDR2 SVGAGI. The CDR3 extends over 14 amino acids. V was cut by 0 bases and J by 4 bases, with 7 bases left in between. CDR3: CASSYSGGNQPQHF. The CDR3 bases are TGTGCCAGCAGTTACTCAGGGGGTAATCAGCCCCAGCATTTT.

This sequence joins TRBV18 and TRBJ1-2; no definite D call. The germline V and J ends were trimmed by 1 base and 3 bases, with 6 bases remaining between them. Germline lookup yields CDR1 KGHSH and CDR2 LQKENI. The CDR3 sequence is 13 residues long. The CDR3 DNA is TGTGCCAGCTCACCACAGTCAGACTATGGCTACACCTTC. Protein sequence: CASSPQSDYGYTF.

V gene TRBV6-5 combines with J gene TRBJ1-1; D not certain. CDR3 length: 14 residues. Germline V CDR1 and CDR2: MNHEY, SVGAGI. V was trimmed by 0 bases and J by 3 bases, leaving 8 bases between them. As DNA, the CDR3 is TGTGCCAGCAGTTACTCGAACGAGGACACTGAAGCTTTCTTT. Protein sequence: CASSYSNEDTEAFF.

The gene calls are TRBV5-5 and TRBJ2-1, with 13 bases fitting TRBD2. The germline V gene encodes CDR1 SGHKS and CDR2 YYEKEE (reference sequence). The CDR3 extends over 16 amino acids. The V segment lost 4 bases and the J segment 4 bases; nucleotides outside the gene matches: 5. CDR3 sequence reads: CASSHGLAGAYNEQFF. CDR3 coding DNA: TGTGCCAGCAGCCACGGACTAGCGGGAGCGTACAATGAGCAGTTCTTC. Full variable domain (rest looked up from reference TRBV5-5 and TRBJ2-1): DAGVTQSPTHLIKTRGQQVTLRCSPISGHKSVSWYQQVLGQGPQFIFQYYEKEERGRGNFPDRFSARQFPNYSSELNVNALLLGDSALYLCASSHGLAGAYNEQFFGPGTRLTVL.

This clone has a single count. In DNA form, the CDR3 reads TGTGCCAGTAGTATGAGGGGCCTAGCGGGAGAGCAGTACTTC. Residues: CASSMRGLAGEQYF. The chain joins TRBV19 to TRBJ2-7; 9 nucleotides line up with TRBD2. V shed 3 bases, J shed 7 bases, and the junction held 7 bases outside the gene matches. In germline, CDR1 is LNHDA, CDR2 SQIVND (reference sequence). This CDR3 has 14 amino acids.

V gene TRBV11-3 combines with J gene TRBJ2-3; TRBD2 matches 11 bases. The CDR3 runs 17 residues. J was trimmed by 2 bases and V by 5 bases; bases with no gene match: 9. Germline values: CDR1 SGHNT, CDR2 YENEEA. CDR3 DNA sequence: TGTGCCAGCAGCAGCGGACTAGCGGGCTCCCCCACAGATACGCAGTATTTT. Translating it yields CASSSGLAGSPTDTQYF.

The chain links TRBV4-2 to TRBJ2-5, with TRBD1 identical over 7 bases. The CDR3 spans 16 residues. Germline V gene lookup returns CDR1 LGHNA and CDR2 YNFKEQ. With 3 bases clipped from V and 5 bases from J, the junction kept 12 bases outside the gene matches. The CDR3, as DNA: TGTGCCAGCAGCCAGAGGAAACAGGGGTTCCGGGAGACCCAGTACTTC. Its protein is CASSQRKQGFRETQYF.

The rearrangement uses TRBV7-9 and TRBJ1-4, with D possibly matching TRBD1 (5 bases). The CDR3 runs 15 residues. Trimming left V 1 base short and J 4 bases short, with 10 bases between. The germline V gene has CDR1 SEHNR and CDR2 FQNEAQ (reference sequence). This CDR3 reads CASSLVQGSNEKLFF. CDR3 sequence (DNA): TGTGCCAGCAGCTTAGTCCAGGGAAGTAATGAAAAACTGTTTTTT.

This clone has a handful of counts. This chain links TRBV28 with TRBJ1-5; 8 nucleotides match TRBD1. Germline trimming cut 8 bases from V and 3 bases from J; bases unmatched to any gene: 12. The germline CDR1 and CDR2 sequences are MDHEN and SYDVKM. This CDR3 has 16 amino acids. The CDR3 region is CASFTRQGWINQPQHF. In DNA form, the CDR3 reads TGTGCCAGCTTTACTCGACAGGGGTGGATCAATCAGCCCCAGCATTTT.

The chain couples TRBV30 to TRBJ1-5, with a tentative D call TRBD1 (5 bases). The CDR3 contains 14 residues. With 1 base removed from V and 7 bases from J, the gap between germline ends came to 14 bases. Germline CDR1 GTSNPN, CDR2 SVGIG (reference sequence). CDR3 in DNA: TGTGCCTGGAGTGAATTTGGGGGGGGACAGCCCCAGCATTTT. Translating gives CAWSEFGGGQPQHF.

This clone occurred a few times. The rearrangement links TRBV19 to TRBJ2-3; possibly TRBD2 for D (6 bases). Trimming removed 3 bases from V and 1 base from J, with 14 bases in between. This CDR3 is 16 amino acids long. CDR1 is LNHDA and CDR2 is SQIVND in the germline V gene (reference sequence). CDR3 sequence: CASSIYETGGTDTQYF. The CDR3 nucleotides are TGTGCCAGTAGTATCTACGAAACGGGAGGCACAGATACGCAGTATTTT. The full variable domain, completed using reference TRBV19 and TRBJ2-3, is DGGITQSPKYLFRKEGQNVTLSCEQNLNHDAMYWYRQDPGQGLRLIYYSQIVNDFQKGDIAEGYSVSREKKESFPLTVTSAQKNPTAFYLCASSIYETGGTDTQYFGPGTRLTVL.

The gene calls are TRBV14 and TRBJ1-1, with D possibly TRBD1 on 5 matching bases. CDR1 and CDR2 (germline): SGHDN, FVKESK. The CDR3 covers 18 residues. V lost 0 bases to trimming and J lost 0 bases, with 17 bases between them. CDR3 sequence (DNA): TGTGCCAGCAGCCAAGACGCTTACAGGACGGCGTTGAACACTGAAGCTTTCTTT. Protein product: CASSQDAYRTALNTEAFF.

The chain recombines TRBV5-4 with TRBJ2-7; TRBD1 matches 8 bases. Trimming took 4 bases from V and 1 from J; bases not matched to a gene: 4. Germline V lookup: CDR1 SGHNT, CDR2 YYREEE (reference sequence). The CDR3 is 14 amino acids. CDR3 in amino acids: CASSRQGMSYEQYF. For the CDR3, the DNA is TGTGCCAGCAGCAGACAGGGGATGTCCTACGAGCAGTACTTC.

The chain uses TRBV4-1 and TRBJ2-1; 8 nucleotides match TRBD1. The CDR3 has 15 residues. V was pared by 4 bases and J by 3 bases, with 5 bases of the junction left unmatched. Germline V gene data show CDR1 as MGHRA and CDR2 as YSYEKL. The CDR3 protein is CASSLGQGYYNEQFF. As DNA, the CDR3 is TGCGCCAGCAGCCTCGGACAGGGCTACTACAATGAGCAGTTCTTC.

The chain is built from TRBV28 and TRBJ2-2; unclear D gene. The CDR3 contains 13 residues. The germline V gene encodes CDR1 MDHEN and CDR2 SYDVKM. V was pared by 5 bases and J by 2 bases, with 6 bases between. CDR3 bases: TGTGCCAGCAGTGCGAGTAACACCGGGGAGCTGTTTTTT. This translates into CASSASNTGELFF.

This CDR3 is CASVTGASNIQYF. The CDR3 bases are TGTGCCAGCGTCACTGGGGCCAGCAACATTCAGTACTTC. This chain joins TRBV18 and TRBJ2-4; maybe TRBD1 (5 bases). CDR1 is KGHSH and CDR2 is LQKENI in the germline V gene. Trimming cost V 8 bases and J 7 bases, with 15 bases left between them. The CDR3 runs to 13 residues.

The gene calls are TRBV29-1 and TRBJ2-1; 8 bases fit TRBD2. Germline CDR1 is SQVTM and CDR2 is ANQGSEA. The CDR3 extends over 13 amino acids. V dropped 5 bases and J dropped 8; count of bases not matched to a gene: 8. In nucleotides, the CDR3 is TGCAGCGTTCGGGAGGGGGGATTCGATGAGCAGTTCTTC. Protein product: CSVREGGFDEQFF.